The 24 T cell receptor beta chains below were found in one sample sequenced in a study of EBV T-cell therapy then PD-1 blockade in nasopharyngeal carcinoma. These TCRs are of unknown antigen specificity. TCRdb keeps only in-frame clones here, not all; method: immunoSEQ multiplex PCR. Of roughly 16,000 clones listed, 65% to 85% are singletons. The treatment was: AdE1-LMPpoly-expanded autologous EBV-specific T-cell therapy followed by anti-PD-1 nivolumab. Sequencing was performed on CD8+ T cells from blood, taken at day 0 from a patient whose treatment included autologous EBV-specific T cells and nivolumab. Receptors were obtained from a man in his forties or fifties with nasopharyngeal carcinoma.

The chain uses TRBV10-3 and TRBJ2-3; 13 bases align to TRBD2. The CDR3 has 19 amino acids. J was trimmed by 0 bases and V by 2 bases; bases with no gene match: 8. Germline-derived CDR1 and CDR2 are ENHRY and SYGVKD. The CDR3 DNA follows: TGTGCCATCAGTGAGGAGCTGACTAGCGGGGGGTCTAGCACAGATACGCAGTATTTT. As protein: CAISEELTSGGSSTDTQYF.

This chain connects TRBV11-3 to TRBJ1-1; D unclear. The V and J ends lost 0 bases and 5 bases respectively, with 7 bases between them. This CDR3 contains 13 residues. Per germline, CDR1 SGHNT and CDR2 YENEEA. The CDR3 region is CASSLDSGTEAFF. The CDR3 DNA reads TGTGCCAGCAGCTTAGATAGCGGGACTGAAGCTTTCTTT. Together with reference TRBV11-3 and TRBJ1-1, the CDR3 gives the full variable domain: EAGVVQSPRYKIIEKKQPVAFWCNPISGHNTLYWYLQNLGQGPELLIRYENEEAVDDSQLPKDRFSAERLKGVDSTLKIQPAELGDSAVYLCASSLDSGTEAFFGQGTRLTVV.

The chain carries TRBV7-3 and TRBJ2-3, with no clear D. Deletions cut 3 bases from V and 6 bases from J, with 16 bases between. CDR3 length equals 15 residues. The germline CDR1 and CDR2 sequences are SGHTA and FQGTGA. The CDR3 nucleotides are TGTGCCAGCAGCTTTACCATAGGAGAAGGTGATACGCAGTATTTT. Translation: CASSFTIGEGDTQYF. Based on the CDR3 plus reference TRBV7-3 and TRBJ2-3, the full variable domain is GAGVSQTPSNKVTEKGKYVELRCDPISGHTALYWYRQSLGQGPEFLIYFQGTGAADDSGLPNDRFFAVRPEGSVSTLKIQRTERGDSAVYLCASSFTIGEGDTQYFGPGTRLTVL.

This sequence joins TRBV19 and TRBJ2-1; no firm D call. The ends were cut back, 8 bases at V and 9 bases at J, with 5 bases in the middle. This CDR3 contains 9 residues. CDR1 is LNHDA and CDR2 is SQIVND in the germline V gene (reference sequence). This CDR3 is CASPCEQFF. Here the CDR3 DNA reads TGTGCCAGTCCTTGTGAGCAGTTCTTC.

This clone occurred once. V and J are TRBV11-2 and TRBJ2-7; D is uncertain. With 0 bases removed from V and 1 base from J, the gap between germline ends came to 7 bases. The CDR3 covers 14 residues. Germline V CDR1 and CDR2: SGHAT, FQNNGV. The CDR3 spells CASSLDPASYEQYF. CDR3 DNA: TGTGCCAGCAGCTTAGATCCGGCTTCCTACGAGCAGTACTTC. Full variable domain (outside the CDR3, taken from reference TRBV11-2 and TRBJ2-7): EAGVAQSPRYKIIEKRQSVAFWCNPISGHATLYWYQQILGQGPKLLIQFQNNGVVDDSQLPKDRFSAERLKGVDSTLKIQPAKLEDSAVYLCASSLDPASYEQYFGPGTRLTVT.

This chain connects TRBV6-2 or TRBV6-3 to TRBJ2-7; 8 nucleotides agree with TRBD1. Per the germline V gene, CDR1 is MNHEY and CDR2 is SVGEGT. V shed 2 bases, J shed 7 bases, and the junction held 13 bases outside the gene matches. The CDR3 totals 16 residues. CDR3 DNA sequence: TGTGCCAGCAGTTACCGTAAGGACAGGGTAGGTCTGGAGCAGTACTTC. Protein sequence: CASSYRKDRVGLEQYF.

The J gene is TRBJ2-5, the V gene TRBV7-9; D possibly matches TRBD1 or TRBD2 (5 bases each). This CDR3 comprises 15 residues. The germline gives CDR1 SEHNR, CDR2 FQNEAQ (reference sequence). V dropped 3 bases and J dropped 5 bases, with 16 bases sitting between them. This chain's CDR3 is CASSFSTADAETQYF. In nucleotides, the CDR3 is TGTGCCAGCAGCTTTTCGACAGCGGATGCCGAGACCCAGTACTTC.

CDR3 sequence (DNA): TGTGCCAGCAGTGAAGGGGCAGGATACAATGAGCAGTTCTTC. Translation gives CASSEGAGYNEQFF. This chain links TRBV6-1 with TRBJ2-1; D unclear. Germline CDR1 and CDR2: MNHNS and SASEGT. The V end lost 1 base, the J end lost 4 bases, and 8 bases lay between the germline ends. This CDR3 comprises 14 residues.

This clone was seen only a few times. The J gene is TRBJ1-2, the V gene TRBV2, with D hard to call. This CDR3 comprises 13 residues. Germline V lookup: CDR1 SNHLY, CDR2 FYNNEI. Trimming removed 6 bases at V and 2 bases at J, with 10 bases between. This CDR3 is CASRNRNNYGYTF. The DNA for the CDR3 is TGTGCCAGCAGGAACCGCAACAACTATGGCTACACCTTC.

The gene calls are TRBV27 and TRBJ2-1, with 7 bases aligning to TRBD1. CDR1 and CDR2 (germline): MNHEY, SMNVEV (reference sequence). The CDR3 is 14 residues long. V trimming: 5 bases; J trimming: 2 bases; junction bases outside the gene matches: 3. CDR3 nucleotides: TGTGCCAGCAGTCAGACAGGGACCTACAATGAGCAGTTCTTC. Amino acids: CASSQTGTYNEQFF.

The chain couples TRBV5-8 to TRBJ1-1, with D perhaps TRBD1 (5 bases). Germline CDR1 is SGHTS and CDR2 is YDEGEE. This CDR3 is 15 amino acids long. Trimming pared 3 bases from V and 4 bases from J, leaving 16 bases between. For the CDR3, the DNA is TGTGCCAGCAGCTCTAAACAGGAATGGAGCACTGAAGCTTTCTTT. Translation gives CASSSKQEWSTEAFF.

The V and J genes are TRBV5-1 and TRBJ2-1; 8 nucleotides agree with TRBD1. CDR1 SGHRS and CDR2 YFSETQ come from the germline V gene. This CDR3 is 15 amino acids long. J lost 2 bases, V lost 2 bases, and 3 bases had no gene match. The CDR3 DNA reads as TGCGCCAGCAGCTTCGGGACAGGACCCTACAATGAGCAGTTCTTC. This codes for CASSFGTGPYNEQFF.

This clone was found once. The chain couples TRBV2 to TRBJ1-1; no definite D call. V lost 7 bases to trimming and J lost 1 base, with 10 bases between them. This CDR3 contains 13 residues. Germline V gene sequence: CDR1 SNHLY, CDR2 FYNNEI. The CDR3 nucleotides read TGTGCCAGCATATCTGGCACGAACACTGAAGCTTTCTTT. It specifies CASISGTNTEAFF.

The chain is built from TRBV18 and TRBJ2-1; no clear D. Germline V lookup: CDR1 KGHSH, CDR2 LQKENI. There are 14 residues in the CDR3. V shed 2 bases and J shed 6 bases, with 11 bases lying between them. The CDR3: CASSPRPDLNEQFF. CDR3 sequence (DNA): TGTGCCAGCTCACCAAGGCCAGACCTCAATGAGCAGTTCTTC.

This chain connects TRBV19 to TRBJ2-7; D is undetermined. The V and J ends lost 4 bases and 2 bases respectively, with 15 bases between them. Germline V gives CDR1 LNHDA, CDR2 SQIVND (reference sequence). The CDR3 runs to 15 residues. The CDR3 nucleotides read TGTGCCAGTAGTACCCACATCGGTAACACCTACGAGCAGTACTTC. This gives the protein CASSTHIGNTYEQYF.

The chain uses TRBV27 and TRBJ2-2, with unresolved D. V was shortened by 2 bases and J by 7 bases, with 8 bases between the two germline ends. The germline CDR1 and CDR2 sequences are MNHEY and SMNVEV (reference sequence). This CDR3 is built from 13 residues. DNA for the CDR3: TGTGCCAGCAGTTTAAGGCTTAGCGGGGAGCTGTTTTTT. Its protein product is CASSLRLSGELFF.

J is TRBJ2-5 and V is TRBV6-1, with D perhaps given as TRBD1 or TRBD2 (7 bases each). Per germline, CDR1 MNHNS and CDR2 SASEGT. Trimming left V 1 base short and J 2 bases short, with 11 bases between. The CDR3 extends over 15 amino acids. CDR3 protein: CASSEGGGQQETQYF. DNA for the CDR3: TGTGCCAGCAGTGAAGGGGGGGGACAGCAAGAGACCCAGTACTTC.

The chain uses TRBV4-3 and TRBJ2-1; D gene ambiguous. V lost 0 bases, J lost 3 bases, and 12 bases lay in between. This CDR3 comprises 16 residues. Germline-derived CDR1 and CDR2 are LGHNA and YSLEER. CDR3 nucleotides: TGCGCCAGCAGCCAAGATTTCACGATTATCTACAATGAGCAGTTCTTC. Protein: CASSQDFTIIYNEQFF.

The J gene is TRBJ2-1, the V gene TRBV7-8; D is uncertain. Between the trimmed V and J ends, which lost 0 bases and 4 bases, there was a span of 7 bases. Germline assignment: CDR1 SGHVS and CDR2 FQNEAQ. The CDR3 is made up of 14 amino acids. The DNA for the CDR3 is TGTGCCAGCAGCTTAGCGGGATGGTACAATGAGCAGTTCTTC. Its translation is CASSLAGWYNEQFF.

The chain is built from TRBV15 and TRBJ1-4; D is undetermined. This CDR3 has 12 residues. Trimming removed 8 bases at V and 8 bases at J, with 12 bases between. Looked up from germline, CDR1 is LNHNV and CDR2 is YYDKDF (reference sequence). CDR3 coding DNA: TGTGCCACCTTAGCCCCCGGGGAAAAACTGTTTTTT. This sequence encodes CATLAPGEKLFF.

J is TRBJ1-2 and V is TRBV4-2; D is undetermined. There are 16 residues in the CDR3. V was clipped by 0 bases and J by 1 base, with 12 bases between them. Germline V gives CDR1 LGHNA, CDR2 YNFKEQ. The chain's CDR3 is CASSQDWPESNYGYTF. The CDR3 coding sequence is TGTGCCAGCAGCCAAGATTGGCCAGAGAGTAACTATGGCTACACCTTC.

The chain employs TRBV6-5 and TRBJ1-2; unclear D gene. CDR1 and CDR2 (germline): MNHEY, SVGAGI. Trimming removed 9 bases at V and 7 bases at J, with 21 bases between. This CDR3 spans 14 amino acids. The CDR3 here is CASTTYTDSFGYTF. The CDR3, as DNA: TGTGCCAGTACTACCTATACCGACTCTTTTGGCTACACCTTC.

This rearrangement joins TRBV15 to TRBJ2-5; TRBD1 is a possible D gene (5 bases). CDR3 length: 16 amino acids. Trimming took 5 bases from V and 1 from J, leaving 17 bases between them. Germline values: CDR1 LNHNV, CDR2 YYDKDF (reference sequence). The CDR3 protein is CATSPHSRQPQETQYF. The CDR3 DNA is TGTGCCACCAGCCCCCACTCGAGACAGCCCCAAGAGACCCAGTACTTC. Full variable domain (outside the CDR3, taken from reference TRBV15 and TRBJ2-5): DAMVIQNPRYQVTQFGKPVTLSCSQTLNHNVMYWYQQKSSQAPKLLFHYYDKDFNNEADTPDNFQSRRPNTSFCFLDIRSPGLGDTAMYLCATSPHSRQPQETQYFGPGTRLLVL.

The chain joins TRBV27 to TRBJ1-2, with TRBD1 matching over 8 bases. V lost 5 bases and J lost 5; bases outside the gene matches: 7. Germline values: CDR1 MNHEY, CDR2 SMNVEV (reference sequence). CDR3 length: 14 amino acids. The chain's CDR3 is CASSPTGVRYGYTF. The CDR3 region has the DNA TGTGCCAGCAGTCCGACAGGGGTTCGGTATGGCTACACCTTC.